This TCR beta chain was captured by sequencing in a study of shared clonotypes between healthy human individuals. Turning to the study itself: CD4 naive and memory got three plates each, CD8 naive two, CD8 memory one. Study-wide results and limits: All-four-donor shared clonotypes had higher generation probabilities than non-shared clonotypes did. Investigators collected only blood, and repertoires in tissues likely differ.

Germline values: CDR1 SGHDN, CDR2 FVKESK. Unmatched junction bases numbered 11, after V lost 4 bases and J lost 2 bases. The CDR3 runs to 16 residues. TCRdb keeps only in-frame clones here, not all; method: immunoSEQ multiplex PCR. The data show 850,000 to 1,100,000 clones, approximately 77% seen once. On this clone itself: The antigen is unknown.

V gene TRBV14 combines with J gene TRBJ2-7; 7 nucleotides align to TRBD2. Sequencing used memory CD4+ T cells from PBMCs. Subset reported: CD45RA-negative fraction. The clonotype comes from a man younger than 35 in good health. Some clones in this sample may be carry-over from other donors' samples. The CDR3 sequence: CASSPPGREYTYEQYF. The DNA of the CDR3 is TGTGCCAGCAGCCCCCCTGGGCGGGAGTATACCTACGAGCAGTACTTC. Using reference TRBV14 and TRBJ2-7 for the parts outside the CDR3, the full variable domain is EAGVTQFPSHSVIEKGQTVTLRCDPISGHDNLYWYRRVMGKEIKFLLHFVKESKQDESGMPNNRFLAERTGGTYSTLKVQPAELEDSGVYFCASSPPGREYTYEQYFGPGTRLTVT.